The entry below describes one T cell receptor (beta chain). It has no known antigen specificity. The record has no base qualities; no much larger clone is one base away. The source of the sample is a study of technical replicates of blood from several donors (dated by TCRdb to about 2017). The library was built by means of the immunoSEQ multiplex PCR assay. The table comes from immuneACCESS by way of TCRdb, which keeps in-frame sequences with V and J called. Part of the clones is missing from these tables; in studies checked, under half for an unresolved V gene and the rest for unknown reasons. For this sample there are under 110,000 clones; around 96% appear just once. Jointly, the top ten make up over 0.2% of the sample. Including the terminal cysteine and phenylalanine, the CDR3 comprises 14 residues. The entry retains the CDR3 DNA only, 42 bases that are in frame from base 1. The germline V gene (reference sequence) supplies CDR1 LNHDA and CDR2 SQIVND. V has 1 base trimmed and J has 7 bases trimmed; junction bases matching no gene number 4.

The clonotype originates from a human donor in good health. Rearrangement joined TRBV19 to TRBJ2-1, and 7 junctional nucleotides match TRBD1. Material: T cells isolated from PBMCs. The DNA sequence reads TGTGCCAGTAGTATAGGGGGCAGGGGGAATGAGCAGTTCTTC. Protein translation: CASSIGGRGNEQFF.